The entry below gives a single T cell receptor (beta chain) sequence along with its context. This sample was included in a study of technical replicates of blood from several donors. Clones were sequenced by immunoSEQ multiplex PCR, and TCRdb holds only the in-frame ones, with some missing. The table shows tens of thousands of clones, with 90% to 95% occurring only once. V trimming: 5 bases; J trimming: 2 bases; junction bases outside the gene matches: 9. Germline V gene data show CDR1 as SEHNR and CDR2 as FQNEAQ (reference sequence). CDR3 length equals 18 residues. Material: T cells isolated from PBMCs. V usage is TRBV7-9 and J usage is TRBJ2-3; 14 bases are shared with TRBD2. The receptor was isolated from a human donor in good health. CDR3 loop: CASSPMVGLAGVTDTQYF. The DNA of the CDR3 is TGTGCCAGCAGCCCAATGGTGGGACTAGCGGGAGTCACAGATACGCAGTATTTT. The variable domain in full, with the rest retrieved from reference TRBV7-9 and TRBJ2-3, is DTGVSQNPRHKITKRGQNVTFRCDPISEHNRLYWYRQTLGQGPEFLTYFQNEAQLEKSRLLSDRFSAERPKGSFSTLEIQRTEQGDSAMYLCASSPMVGLAGVTDTQYFGPGTRLTVL.